The source of this T cell receptor (beta chain) is a study of blood T cell repertoires in COVID-19. Authors' analysis steps: Estimation of nucleated cell counts was performed using reference gene primer amplification. Measured with immunoSEQ multiplex PCR; TCRdb has only the in-frame clones, and not every one. That table gives V, J and clone size, and the DNA gave D and trimming. The sample yields about 35,000 clones, approximately 90% seen once. Trimming at V came to 1 base and at J to 2 bases, leaving 2 bases not matched to a gene. Germline lookup yields CDR1 SGHRS and CDR2 YFSETQ. The CDR3 loop spans 14 amino acids.

The J gene is TRBJ2-7, the V gene TRBV5-1; 8 bases fit TRBD1. The source material was peripheral blood. This clonotype originated in a man aged 50 to 59 with active COVID-19. The CDR3 DNA sequence: TGCGCCAGCAGCTTGAGCAGGGGGCCCTACGAGCAGTACTTC. It yields the protein CASSLSRGPYEQYF.